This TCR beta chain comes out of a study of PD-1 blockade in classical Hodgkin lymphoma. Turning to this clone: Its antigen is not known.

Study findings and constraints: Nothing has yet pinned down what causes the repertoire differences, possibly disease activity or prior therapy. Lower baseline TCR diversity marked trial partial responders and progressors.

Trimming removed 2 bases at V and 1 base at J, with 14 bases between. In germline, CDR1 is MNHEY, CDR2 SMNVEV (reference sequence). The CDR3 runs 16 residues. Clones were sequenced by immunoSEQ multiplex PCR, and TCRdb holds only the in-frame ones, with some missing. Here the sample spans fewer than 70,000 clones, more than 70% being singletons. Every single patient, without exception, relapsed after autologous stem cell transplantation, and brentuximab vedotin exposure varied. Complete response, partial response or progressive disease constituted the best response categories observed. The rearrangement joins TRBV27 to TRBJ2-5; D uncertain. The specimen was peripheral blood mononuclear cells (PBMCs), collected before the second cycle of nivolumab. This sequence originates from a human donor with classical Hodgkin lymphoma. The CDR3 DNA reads TGTGCCAGCAGTTTAGGAGTAAGGCAGAGCCAAGAGACCCAGTACTTC. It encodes CASSLGVRQSQETQYF.